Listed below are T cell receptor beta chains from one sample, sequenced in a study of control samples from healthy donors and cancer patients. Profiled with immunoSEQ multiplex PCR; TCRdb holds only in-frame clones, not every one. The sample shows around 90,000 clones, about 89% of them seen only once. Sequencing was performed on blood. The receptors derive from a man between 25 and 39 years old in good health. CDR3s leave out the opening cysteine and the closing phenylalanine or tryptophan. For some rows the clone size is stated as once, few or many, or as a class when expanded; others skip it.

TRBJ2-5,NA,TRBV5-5,ASSPGRMGQETQY
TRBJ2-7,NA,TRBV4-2,ASSQVTGGGSYEQY
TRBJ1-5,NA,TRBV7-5,VRNGTVYSNQPQH
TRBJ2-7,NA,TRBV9,ASSVDQRGAHEQY
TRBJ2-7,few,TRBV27,ASSEKRGGPYEQY
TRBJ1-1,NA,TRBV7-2,ASRPAGSTEAF
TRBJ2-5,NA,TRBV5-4,ASSLAGGAETQY
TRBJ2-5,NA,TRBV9,ASSVGTSGGARETQY
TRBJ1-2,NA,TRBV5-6,ASSEGQANYGYT
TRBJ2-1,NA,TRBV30,AWSPMHTEQF
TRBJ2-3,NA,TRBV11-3,ASSSESGTGTDTQY
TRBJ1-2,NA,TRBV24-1,ATSDRQATNYGYT
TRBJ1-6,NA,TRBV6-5,ASSYSKGVDNSPLH
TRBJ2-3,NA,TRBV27,ASSSYRLAGVPDTQY
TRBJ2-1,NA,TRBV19,ASSTQGGGGHNEQF
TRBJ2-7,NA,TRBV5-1,ASSPGGTGAAYEQY
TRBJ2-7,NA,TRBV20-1,SAKPGPEQY
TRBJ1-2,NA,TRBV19,ASSIGGGHT
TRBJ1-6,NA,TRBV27,ASSSRTRNSYNSPLH
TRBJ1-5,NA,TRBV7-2,ASSLRGFDQPQH
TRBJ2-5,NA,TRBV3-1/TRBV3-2,ASSLRTGQSMETQY
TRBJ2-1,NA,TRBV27,ASSQDRTGGRSSYNEQF
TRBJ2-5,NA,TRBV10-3,AISVGVGQETQY
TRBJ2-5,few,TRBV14,ASSQDGVAGLETQY
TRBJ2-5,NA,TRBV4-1,ASSLRIITGTQETQY
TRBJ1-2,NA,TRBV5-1,ASSLGDRGGYGYT
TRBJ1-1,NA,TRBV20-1,SASLPGQLNTEAF